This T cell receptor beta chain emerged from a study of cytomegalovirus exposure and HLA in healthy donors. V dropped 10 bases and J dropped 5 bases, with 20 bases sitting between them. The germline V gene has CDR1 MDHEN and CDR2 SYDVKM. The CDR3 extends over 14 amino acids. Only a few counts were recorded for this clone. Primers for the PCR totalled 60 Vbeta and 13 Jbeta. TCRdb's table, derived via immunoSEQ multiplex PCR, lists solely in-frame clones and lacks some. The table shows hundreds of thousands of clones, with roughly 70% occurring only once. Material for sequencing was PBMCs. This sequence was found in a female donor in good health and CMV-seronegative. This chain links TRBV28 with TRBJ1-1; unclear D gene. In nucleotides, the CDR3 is TGTGCCACCAACGGGTGGCAGTTAGCAACTGAAGCTTTCTTT. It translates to CATNGWQLATEAFF.